The present entry profiles one T cell receptor beta chain with its context. Its ends do not fully match the called genes, so a read error is possible. UMIs and sample barcodes were carried by the TCR alpha and TCR beta cDNA libraries that 5'RACE produced using constant-segment primers. TCRdb redid the calling of the 5' RACE reads with MiXCR, one entry per CDR3 protein. The sample consists of about 270,000 distinct CDR3 sequences, roughly 17% of them appearing once. The CDR3 contains 15 residues. The record originates from a study of T-cell memory formation after mild COVID-19. As for the study in general: Largely, the TCR clusters proved donor specific.

Sequences were obtained from PBMCs or a T cell subset sorted from them (not recorded which). The V gene is TRBV12-3 or TRBV12-4, the J gene TRBJ2-7; the match to TRBD1 covers 11 bases. The source is a man aged 18 to 29 who had mild COVID-19 (a few samples of this study predate the infection). Cell type and time point are not known. This chain's CDR3 is CASSIPGTGGPTIHF. Written as DNA, the CDR3 is TGTGCCAGCAGTATCCCCGGGACAGGGGGGCCAACTATCCACTTC.